These T cell receptor beta chains were read from a single sample in a study of T cells expressing NK-cell markers. TCRdb reprocessed the 5' RACE reads and stores each CDR3 protein as one record, lacking DNA. This listing includes fewer than 400,000 distinct CDR3 sequences. Sequences were obtained from blood T cells: a sorted CD56 or NKG2C T cell subset, CD4+ or CD8+ T cells, or bulk PBMC T cells (not recorded which). The receptors were sampled from a woman in her forties or fifties in good health. The CDR3 runs from the conserved cysteine through the conserved F or W.

v_call: TRBV29-1; j_call: TRBJ1-5; cdr3_aa: CSVAGTGGQPQHF
v_call: TRBV11-2; j_call: TRBJ1-3; cdr3_aa: CASSLGGGVGNTIYF
v_call: TRBV6-6; j_call: TRBJ2-5; cdr3_aa: CASSRDGAGTQYF
v_call: TRBV2; j_call: TRBJ2-1; cdr3_aa: CAILRDSRGNNEQFF
v_call: TRBV30; j_call: TRBJ2-3; cdr3_aa: CAYRDADTQYF
v_call: TRBV29-1; j_call: TRBJ2-2; cdr3_aa: CSGTGLAGGGELFF
v_call: TRBV12-3/TRBV12-4; j_call: TRBJ1-5; cdr3_aa: CASSLRHYNQPQHF
v_call: TRBV11-3; j_call: TRBJ2-1; cdr3_aa: CASSTSWWYNEQFF
v_call: TRBV30; j_call: TRBJ1-2; cdr3_aa: CAWSPRTGYTF
v_call: TRBV7-8; j_call: TRBJ2-7; cdr3_aa: CASRARRGTLDEQYF
v_call: TRBV29-1; j_call: TRBJ2-1; cdr3_aa: CSVPGGTSGISYNEQFF
v_call: TRBV24-1; j_call: TRBJ2-3; cdr3_aa: CATSDFTGTARPSTDTQYF
v_call: TRBV11-2; j_call: TRBJ2-7; cdr3_aa: CASSHETSGRYEQYF
v_call: TRBV27; j_call: TRBJ2-1; cdr3_aa: CASSSLFGDRSYNEQFF
v_call: TRBV12-3/TRBV12-4; j_call: TRBJ1-1; cdr3_aa: CASSSTRTGRAFF
v_call: TRBV12-3/TRBV12-4; j_call: TRBJ2-1; cdr3_aa: CASSLGAGTEEWEQFF
v_call: TRBV5-1; j_call: TRBJ1-4; cdr3_aa: CASSLARWDVGEKLFF
v_call: TRBV18; j_call: TRBJ2-1; cdr3_aa: CASSPTTGPTYNEQFF
v_call: TRBV7-2; j_call: TRBJ2-2; cdr3_aa: CASSSRRGLGTGELFF
v_call: TRBV18; j_call: TRBJ2-1; cdr3_aa: CASSRTDTYNEQFF
v_call: TRBV2; j_call: TRBJ2-7; cdr3_aa: CATLVKGRDYEQYF
v_call: TRBV20-1; j_call: TRBJ2-2; cdr3_aa: CSARWGDSNTGELFF
v_call: TRBV12-3/TRBV12-4; j_call: TRBJ1-3; cdr3_aa: CASSLIIGNTIYF
v_call: TRBV27; j_call: TRBJ1-5; cdr3_aa: CASSQPGQGIRAQHF
v_call: TRBV20-1; j_call: TRBJ2-1; cdr3_aa: CSAHSSGSLVEQFF
v_call: TRBV24-1; j_call: TRBJ2-5; cdr3_aa: CATSDTGPLYQETQYF
v_call: TRBV5-1; j_call: TRBJ2-2; cdr3_aa: CASSLERGLSNTGELFF
v_call: TRBV5-1; j_call: TRBJ2-7; cdr3_aa: CASKRQGPSYEQYF
v_call: TRBV12-3/TRBV12-4; j_call: TRBJ1-2; cdr3_aa: CASSQTGGGRAYGYTF
v_call: TRBV14; j_call: TRBJ2-2; cdr3_aa: CASTPPEGRTSGRRNTGELFF
v_call: TRBV27; j_call: TRBJ2-7; cdr3_aa: CASSFAGGSGEQYF
v_call: TRBV5-6; j_call: TRBJ2-2; cdr3_aa: CASSLRGFGELFF
v_call: TRBV10-3; j_call: TRBJ2-6; cdr3_aa: CAITAFGEGSSGANVLTF
v_call: TRBV27; j_call: TRBJ2-1; cdr3_aa: CASSFMAGGHPQFNEQFF
v_call: TRBV10-3; j_call: TRBJ2-1; cdr3_aa: CAISPEIYNEQFF
v_call: TRBV7-2; j_call: TRBJ2-7; cdr3_aa: CASSSSGGGIKYF
v_call: TRBV4-1; j_call: TRBJ1-2; cdr3_aa: CASSQDRGQLDGYTF
v_call: TRBV12-3/TRBV12-4; j_call: TRBJ2-2; cdr3_aa: CASSPTLAGVLGELFF
v_call: TRBV12-3/TRBV12-4; j_call: TRBJ2-5; cdr3_aa: CASSLESSGVGETQYF
v_call: TRBV20-1; j_call: TRBJ2-1; cdr3_aa: CSARRIYNEQFF
v_call: TRBV12-3/TRBV12-4; j_call: TRBJ2-3; cdr3_aa: CASRGTTWSTDTQYF
v_call: TRBV11-3; j_call: TRBJ2-3; cdr3_aa: CASSPLGGRSTDTQYF
v_call: TRBV7-8; j_call: TRBJ2-3; cdr3_aa: CASSLDPSAADTQYF
v_call: TRBV12-3/TRBV12-4; j_call: TRBJ2-2; cdr3_aa: CASSLRSSAGPNTGELFF
v_call: TRBV30; j_call: TRBJ2-1; cdr3_aa: CASDGLNEQFF
v_call: TRBV6-2/TRBV6-3; j_call: TRBJ2-3; cdr3_aa: CASTLAGTDTQYF